This T cell receptor (beta chain) was retrieved from a study of cytomegalovirus exposure and HLA in healthy donors (dated by TCRdb to the late 2010s). About the study as a whole: An earlier analysis of roughly 610 of the donors reported 276 Gb of sequence data and around 120 million unique TCR beta sequences obtained from about 170 million T cells. About 300 gigabases of sequencing data and around 80 million unique TCR sequences made up an early release that covered 500 to 700 HLA-typed donors. The genetic ancestry cluster associated with self-reported Caucasian donors included about four fifths of the roughly 390 genotyped donors. The study aimed to test whether cataloging public T cell receptors could reveal signatures of past pathogen exposure. The study profiled the T cell repertoires of 500 to 800 subjects by immunosequencing and related them to cytomegalovirus serostatus. Along with the approximately 700-subject first cohort, a separate validation cohort of more than 90 different subjects was used. To predict cytomegalovirus infection status, the study combined high-throughput TCR immunosequencing, statistical association of individual TCRs with disease status, and machine learning. A later analysis re-analyzed previously published TCR beta repertoires from several hundred donors and added high-resolution HLA genotyping to study TCR occurrence patterns. Rather than using new phenotypic data, the later analysis identified candidate immune exposures from TCR beta sequences and from how often those sequences occurred across donors. An earlier analysis of approximately 640 of the donors applied high-throughput TCR beta sequencing to assess whether each TCR beta V gene segment acted as functional or pseudogenic. Donor age, sex, ethnicity and CMV serostatus were collected together with the repertoire data. A later genetic analysis used genome-wide SNP genotypes for about 65% of the 666 donors, treating that subset as a discovery cohort. All discovery cohort repertoires had been generated on a single sequencing platform. HLA typing included class I and class II loci at four-digit resolution. The number of donors typed differed by locus, with roughly 620-630 for A, B, C, DRB1 and DQB1, roughly 520 for DQA1, over 600 for DPA1, and under 490 for DPB1. Roughly 5 DR-DQ haplotypes were treated as single units for association and clustering because of strong linkage in the cohort. Among almost 400 genotyped donors of the cohort, an average of around 240,000 unique TCR beta nucleotide sequences were sequenced per donor, roughly 20% of them non-productive.

The cohort consisted of more than 650 healthy bone marrow donors. At the time of sampling, all cohort members were nominally healthy, though unrecorded immune exposures were likely present. The donor tested CMV seropositive, placing the donor among the approximately 290 seropositive members of the cohort. A peripheral blood sample was collected from each donor, and TCR beta sequencing was performed on peripheral blood mononuclear cells. The Qiagen DNeasy Blood Extraction Kit was used to extract genomic DNA from the blood cell samples. Library preparation employed the immunoSEQ multiplex PCR assay. A mixture of 60 forward primers for TCR Vbeta segments and 13 reverse primers for TCR Jbeta segments was used in the multiplex PCR. The CDR3 region of rearranged TCR beta genes was amplified from genomic DNA with a multiplex PCR assay. On the Illumina HiSeq System, the amplified TCR beta libraries were sequenced as 87-base-pair reads. Per the authors' processing: A later analysis counted approximately 84 million unique TCR beta chains across the 666 repertoires, and 10 million to 12 million of these chains were shared by at least two donors. To remove PCR and sequencing errors, raw reads were error-corrected and collapsed into unique sequences using a nearest-neighbor algorithm that merged closely related sequences. To assign V, D and J gene segments, CDR3 sequences were aligned to IMGT reference sequences. Each retained sequence needed at least a six-nucleotide match to both a V gene segment and a J gene segment. A rearrangement counted as productive if the CDR3 had no stop codons and remained in frame with V and J, and every other rearrangement counted as non-productive. Following IMGT convention, CDR3 was defined as the stretch from the second conserved V-encoded cysteine to the conserved J-encoded phenylalanine. The earlier analysis of some 600 of the donors excluded sequences that lacked an unambiguous match to a single V gene segment. An earlier analysis of several hundred of the donors called V segments functional above 56.7% productive rearrangements and segregating when the between-donor standard deviation exceeded 5%. A statistical classification framework was built for diagnosing cytomegalovirus status from the catalog of TCR beta chain sequences. A later analysis assigned V and J genes by comparing TCR nucleotide sequences with IMGT/GENE-DB human TR gene sequences. In a later analysis, CDR3 sequences and most-parsimonious VDJ recombination scenarios were assigned using the TCRdist pipeline. A later analysis defined each TCR beta chain by its CDR3 amino acid sequence plus V-gene family, and excluded reads lacking a unique V-gene family. In a later analysis, a few hundred highly shared, low-generation-probability nucleotide sequences were removed to address suspected cross-contamination and a sequencing artifact. For each public chain, a later analysis derived a clonal expansion index from normalized ranks of inferred template counts within each repertoire. Generation probabilities in a later analysis came from a VDJ recombination model fitted to out-of-frame rearrangements, and those results were checked against IGoR. Hypergeometric tests were used in a later analysis to score TCR-TCR, TCR-HLA and TCR-CMV co-occurrence, with a repertoire-size bias correction applied to the TCR pairs. In a later analysis, false discovery rates were estimated by permuting HLA or CMV assignments 20 times. In a later analysis, co-occurring TCRs were grouped using DBSCAN, with TCRdist sequence similarity added in when clustering inside HLA-allele-positive subsets. Repertoires with fewer than 30,000 or more than 120,000 public chains, plus five repertoires with anomalous nucleotide sharing, were excluded from co-occurrence clustering. Held by TCRdb, this immuneACCESS table contains in-frame sequences only and omits some clones. Under half of the omission traces to an unresolved V gene where checked; the cause of the rest is unknown. For V, J and clone size, that table is used; D and trimming come from the DNA. This sample is represented by more than 65,000 clones; 60% to 85% of them were singletons. Clones ranked in the top ten supply 5.5% to 7.5% of the sample.

About this clone itself: Its antigen remains undetermined. No base qualities exist here, and no much larger clone lies one base off it.

Here is what the overall study found, with its caveats: Broadly in line with IMGT annotations, most TCR beta V segments showed up in productive rearrangements about 90% or about 30% of the time in an earlier analysis of roughly 590 of the donors. CMV serostatus was the only immune exposure information available for the cohort. A later genetic analysis associated a missense DCLRE1C variant with V-gene and J-gene trimming of TCR beta chains, and an independent cohort replicated the association. Cytomegalovirus status was reported to be diagnosed by the classifier with high specificity and sensitivity in both the original and validation cohorts. In a later analysis, around 17,000 TCR beta sequences were associated with specific HLA alleles at a false discovery rate of 0.05. In a later analysis, TCR association rates were found to vary across HLA loci, with the most associated TCRs seen for DRB1 alleles and the fewest for HLA-C alleles. The presence/absence analyses assumed that sequencing depth was roughly uniform across donors, and that assumption may not be true. According to a later analysis, parvovirus B19, influenza, CMV and Epstein-Barr virus appeared linked to several top co-occurrence clusters. Over 15 rarely observed V segments, including chromosome 9 orphons, were excluded from the earlier analysis of about 600 of the donors because counts were too low. Only TCR beta chains were sequenced in this cohort, and the absence of alpha or paired-chain data limited detectable features. In vitro tests confirmed that three of the cytomegalovirus-associated TCR beta chains recognize cytomegalovirus antigens. Because HLA typing was missing for some donors at each locus, association tests included only the typed subset. A further reported finding was that TCR beta sequences accurately predicted the HLA-A and HLA-B alleles for most subjects in the first cohort. A later analysis found that HLA-associated TCR beta chains were more clonally expanded and had lower generation probabilities than equally common non-associated chains. Most TCR sequences were observed very rarely across donors, whereas some public TCRs were present in many individuals. According to the authors, the approach could potentially be generalized to other disease states and immunological phenotypes. According to a later analysis, most CMV-associated TCR beta chains appeared to be HLA-restricted, and the HLA associations seemed to be driven largely by CMV exposure. Linkage disequilibrium might explain the correlated functional status among segregating V segments, but an unknown experimental factor could not be ruled out. Some IMGT-functional V segments, including TRBV6-2 and TRBV6-3, could not be told apart with the 87-base-pair reads, so those segments were excluded. In a later genetic analysis, fewer N-insertions in productive TCRs were reported among donors in an Asian-associated ancestry cluster than the roughly 670-donor mean. The sequencing pipeline was judged likely to have produced a cluster of highly shared sequence variants as a technical artifact. The study listed 170 or so TCR beta chains as associated with cytomegalovirus. Assigning TCR associations to individual alleles was difficult when HLA alleles, especially DR and DQ, strongly co-occurred.

Inclusive of the bounding cysteine and phenylalanine, the CDR3 is 15 residues long. CDR3 DNA is the only sequence kept; it has 45 bases, read in frame from the first base. CDR1 and CDR2 were assigned from the germline V gene as MGHRA and YSYEKL. The V and J ends are trimmed by 3 bases and 6 bases, leaving 15 bases between them. This clonotype was obtained from a young man in good health and CMV-seropositive. The sequenced sample was PBMCs. The chain uses TRBV4-1 and TRBJ1-5; the D gene is perhaps TRBD1, on 5 matching bases. In nucleotides, the sequence is TGCGCCAGCAGCCAGTCGTCCCAAACAGGTCAGCCCCAGCATTTT. This translates into CASSQSSQTGQPQHF.